This TCR beta chain stems from a study of CD8 T cells in Susac syndrome. After extraction with the RNeasy kit, roughly 0.5 to 1 ug of the RNA was reverse transcribed using random hexamers. One entry per CDR3 protein, called by TCRdb with MiXCR from the immunoSEQ multiplex PCR reads. Among about 150,000 distinct CDR3 sequences, roughly 95% were seen once, and the ten largest hold about 0.17%. The CDR3 has 15 amino acids. With 2 bases removed from V and 4 bases from J, the gap between germline ends came to 15 bases. Germline V gene sequence: CDR1 SGHNT, CDR2 YYREEE (reference sequence). Sequencing of TCR beta was carried out in blood CD8+ and CD4+ T cells.

Sequenced material: CD4+ T cells from PBMCs. This TCR derives from a human donor with Susac syndrome. The chain joins TRBV5-4 to TRBJ2-5; unclear D gene. In DNA form, the CDR3 reads TGTGCCAGCAGCTTAGGAAGCCACGGCAGAGAGACCCAGTACTTC. Residues: CASSLGSHGRETQYF.